What follows are 8 T cell receptor beta chains derived from one specimen sequenced in a study of T cell repertoires in cytomegalovirus infection (dated by TCRdb to the late 2010s). The sample's treatment or condition label, decoded: in vitro stimulation with specific CMV peptide epitopes to enrich CMV-specific T cells. The listed sequencing device is Illumina HiSeq 1500. The public reads were run again by TCRdb, first through fastp at Q25 and then through MiXCR, and only productive beta chains were kept. Identical CDR3 protein sequences are pooled into one entry, listed with their most common genes and DNA. Recorded for this sample are about 89,000 distinct CDR3 sequences; 25% to 30% of them occurred a single time. Less than 75% of the sample lies in the top ten. These receptors are not linked to any known antigen. The specimen was CD8+ T cells from cultured PBMCs, collected from culture after CMV antigen stimulation. The receptor set was obtained from a human donor in good health (CMV status not recorded). Some clones in this sample may be carry-over from other donors' samples.

This sequence joins TRBV7-6 and TRBJ2-7; the match to TRBD2 covers 10 bases. The CDR3 has 16 residues. Germline assignment: CDR1 SGHVS and CDR2 FNYEAQ. The ends lost 2 bases at V and 2 bases at J; junction bases unmatched: 6. CDR3 DNA: TGTGCCAGCAGCTTAAGGAAGAGCGGGGGGGCCTACGAGCAGTACTTC. Protein: CASSLRKSGGAYEQYF.

The V and J genes are TRBV5-5 and TRBJ2-1, with a tentative D call TRBD1 (6 bases). This CDR3 is 19 amino acids long. Between the trimmed V and J ends, which lost 0 bases and 8 bases, there was a span of 27 bases. Germline V lookup: CDR1 SGHKS, CDR2 YYEKEE (reference sequence). The CDR3 region is CASSLDSITGKGENYEQFF. CDR3 nucleotide sequence: TGTGCCAGCAGCTTGGACTCCATAACAGGGAAAGGGGAGAACTATGAGCAGTTCTTC.

The CDR3 DNA follows: TGTGCCAGCAGCTTAGTCCTGGAGACAGATTATGGCTACACCTTC. Protein product: CASSLVLETDYGYTF. V gene TRBV7-6 combines with J gene TRBJ1-2, with D perhaps TRBD1 (5 bases). This CDR3 is 15 amino acids long. The ends were cut back, 1 base at V and 5 bases at J, with 14 bases in the middle. CDR1 is SGHVS and CDR2 is FNYEAQ in the germline V gene.

In this sample, this clonotype turned up a few times. A much more abundant neighbour one base away suggests this may be a read error. The chain has TRBV7-2 and TRBJ1-1; a possible D gene is TRBD1 (6 bases). Germline V gives CDR1 SGHTA, CDR2 FQGNSA. The CDR3 is made up of 15 amino acids. The CDR3 DNA is TGTCCCAGCAGCTCTGGGACACTCATGAACACTGAAGCTTTCTTT. The encoded protein is CPSSSGTLMNTEAFF.

The rearrangement joins TRBV5-1 to TRBJ2-7, with 10 bases that match TRBD2. This CDR3 region has 14 residues. The germline gives CDR1 SGHRS, CDR2 YFSETQ. V dropped 4 bases and J dropped 4; count of bases not matched to a gene: 5. As DNA, the CDR3 is TGCGCCAGCAGCCAAACTAGCGGGGCTTACGAGCAGTACTTC. Its protein product is CASSQTSGAYEQYF.

This clonotype was observed at least ten times. CDR3 coding DNA: TGTGCCAGCAGGCCGGGACAGGGGGCGCTTGAGCAGTTCTTC. Protein sequence: CASRPGQGALEQFF. This rearrangement joins TRBV27 to TRBJ2-1, with 12 bases that match TRBD1. J was trimmed by 9 bases and V by 6 bases; bases with no gene match: 6. The CDR3 has 14 amino acids. Germline CDR1 is MNHEY and CDR2 is SMNVEV (reference sequence).

This clonotype was observed a few times. Here the CDR3 DNA reads TGTGCCACCAGCAGAGATCGAGGGTGGGAAGCTTTCTTT. Translated: CATSRDRGWEAFF. This chain joins TRBV15 and TRBJ1-1; no firm D call. V was shortened by 0 bases and J by 8 bases, with 10 bases between the two germline ends. This CDR3 has 13 residues. Germline values: CDR1 LNHNV, CDR2 YYDKDF (reference sequence).

This chain joins TRBV5-5 and TRBJ1-4; D is undetermined. Trimming shortened V by 0 bases and J by 7 bases, and 16 bases separated the two germline ends. CDR1 SGHKS and CDR2 YYEKEE come from the germline V gene (reference sequence). This CDR3 is built from 16 residues. Written as DNA, the CDR3 is TGTGCCAGCAGCTTGGGAACAGCCCTTTTAGGTGAAAAACTGTTTTTT. The encoded protein is CASSLGTALLGEKLFF.